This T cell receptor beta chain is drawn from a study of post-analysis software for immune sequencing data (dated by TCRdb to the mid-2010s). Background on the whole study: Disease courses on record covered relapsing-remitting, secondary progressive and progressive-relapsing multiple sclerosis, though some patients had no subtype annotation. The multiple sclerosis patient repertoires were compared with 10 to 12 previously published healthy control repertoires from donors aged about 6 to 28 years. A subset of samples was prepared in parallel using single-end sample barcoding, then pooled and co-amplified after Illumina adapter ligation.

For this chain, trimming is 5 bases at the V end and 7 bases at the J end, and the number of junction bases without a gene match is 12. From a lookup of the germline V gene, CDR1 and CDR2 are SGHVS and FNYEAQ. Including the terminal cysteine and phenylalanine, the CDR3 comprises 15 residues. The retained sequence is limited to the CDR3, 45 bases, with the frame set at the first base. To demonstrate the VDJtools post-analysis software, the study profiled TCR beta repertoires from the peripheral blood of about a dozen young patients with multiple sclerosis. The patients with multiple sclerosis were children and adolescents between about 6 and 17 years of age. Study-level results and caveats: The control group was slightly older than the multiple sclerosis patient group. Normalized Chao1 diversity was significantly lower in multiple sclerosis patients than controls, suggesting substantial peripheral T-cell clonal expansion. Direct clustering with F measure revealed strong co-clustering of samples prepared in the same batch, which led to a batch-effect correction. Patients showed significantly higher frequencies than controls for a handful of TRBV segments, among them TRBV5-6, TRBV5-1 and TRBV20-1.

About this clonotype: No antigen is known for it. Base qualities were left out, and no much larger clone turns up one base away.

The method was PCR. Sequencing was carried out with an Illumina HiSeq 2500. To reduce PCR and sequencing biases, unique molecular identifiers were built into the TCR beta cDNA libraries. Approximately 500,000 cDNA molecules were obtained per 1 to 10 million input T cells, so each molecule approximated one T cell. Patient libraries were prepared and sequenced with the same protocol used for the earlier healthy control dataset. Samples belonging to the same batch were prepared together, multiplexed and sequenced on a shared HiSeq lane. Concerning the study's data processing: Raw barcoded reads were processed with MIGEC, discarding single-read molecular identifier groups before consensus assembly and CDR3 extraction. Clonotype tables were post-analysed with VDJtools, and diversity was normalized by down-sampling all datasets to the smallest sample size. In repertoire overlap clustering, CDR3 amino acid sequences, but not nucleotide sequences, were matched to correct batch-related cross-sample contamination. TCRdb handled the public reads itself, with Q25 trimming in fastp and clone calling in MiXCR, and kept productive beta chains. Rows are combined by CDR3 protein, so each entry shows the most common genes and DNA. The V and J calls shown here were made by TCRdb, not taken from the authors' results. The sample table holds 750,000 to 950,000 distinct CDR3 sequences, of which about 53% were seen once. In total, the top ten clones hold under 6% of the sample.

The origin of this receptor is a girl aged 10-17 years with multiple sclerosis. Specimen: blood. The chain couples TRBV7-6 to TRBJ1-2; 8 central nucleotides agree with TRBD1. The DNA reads TGTGCCAGCAGCCCAGAAAGACAGGGGCGGAGTGGCTACACCTTC. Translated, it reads CASSPERQGRSGYTF.